A single sample is the source of the 22 T cell receptor beta chains below, sequenced in a study of long-term antiretroviral therapy in people with HIV. Investigators performed immunoSEQ version v3.0 at survey level. Sequencing was performed with immunoSEQ multiplex PCR; in TCRdb, only in-frame clones are kept and a portion is missing. This table holds tens of thousands of clones, 81% found once. The source material was unsorted PBMCs, sampled 0.1 years before starting antiretroviral therapy. These receptors came from a man aged 40-55 years with HIV.

This chain connects TRBV11-2 to TRBJ2-1, with D unresolved. The CDR3 extends over 15 amino acids. V lost 1 base to trimming and J lost 0 bases, with 7 bases between them. Per the germline V gene, CDR1 is SGHAT and CDR2 is FQNNGV. In DNA form, the CDR3 reads TGTGCCAGCAGCTTAGCGACCGCCTCCTACAATGAGCAGTTCTTC. Its translation: CASSLATASYNEQFF.

This chain uses TRBV6-5 with TRBJ2-7; D might be TRBD1 or TRBD2, each matching 5 bases. V was pared by 4 bases and J by 1 base, with 11 bases between. Germline V gene data show CDR1 as MNHEY and CDR2 as SVGAGI. This CDR3 region has 14 residues. CDR3 nucleotides: TGTGCCAGCAGTTTGGGACCTAAATCCTACGAGCAGTACTTC. Protein: CASSLGPKSYEQYF.

This rearrangement joins TRBV5-6 to TRBJ2-3; 7 nucleotides match TRBD1. CDR1 is SGHDT and CDR2 is YYEEEE in the germline V gene. The CDR3 sequence is 16 residues long. Trimming took 3 bases from V and 6 from J; bases not matched to a gene: 13. The CDR3 nucleotides are TGTGCCAGCAGCTCAAGGGGGCGAGGTGTAGGGGATACGCAGTATTTT. This codes for CASSSRGRGVGDTQYF.

This clone was detected only once. The V call is TRBV27, the J call TRBJ2-7; D is perhaps TRBD1 (6 bases). The CDR3 is made up of 13 amino acids. V lost 6 bases, J lost 3 bases, and 12 bases lay in between. The V gene's germline CDR1 is MNHEY and CDR2 SMNVEV (reference sequence). The DNA for the CDR3 is TGTGCCAGCAGCGGACAGACGGTCTACGAGCAGTACTTC. Its translation: CASSGQTVYEQYF.

The rearrangement links TRBV6-5 to TRBJ2-7; 7 positions match TRBD1. Germline lookup yields CDR1 MNHEY and CDR2 SVGAGI. The V segment lost 5 bases and the J segment 5 bases; nucleotides outside the gene matches: 12. This CDR3 spans 15 amino acids. In nucleotides, the CDR3 is TGTGCCAGCAGTCCCAAACTGACAGGGTCGGACGAGCAGTACTTC. It translates to CASSPKLTGSDEQYF.

The rearrangement uses TRBV7-9 and TRBJ2-5; no clear D gene. V was clipped by 1 base and J by 2 bases, with 8 bases between them. The germline CDR1 and CDR2 sequences are SEHNR and FQNEAQ (reference sequence). This CDR3 is built from 14 residues. CDR3 residues: CASSLVRSQETQYF. The CDR3, as DNA: TGTGCCAGCAGCTTAGTCAGGAGTCAAGAGACCCAGTACTTC.

The J gene is TRBJ1-5, the V gene TRBV7-9, with a possible D match to TRBD1 (6 bases). V was trimmed by 3 bases and J by 5 bases, leaving 14 bases between them. Germline V CDR1 and CDR2: SEHNR, FQNEAQ (reference sequence). This CDR3 has 15 amino acids. CDR3 sequence reads: CASSLGHLRDQPQHF. The CDR3 DNA is TGTGCCAGCAGCTTGGGACACCTACGAGATCAGCCCCAGCATTTT. Using reference TRBV7-9 and TRBJ1-5 for the parts outside the CDR3, the full variable domain is DTGVSQNPRHKITKRGQNVTFRCDPISEHNRLYWYRQTLGQGPEFLTYFQNEAQLEKSRLLSDRFSAERPKGSFSTLEIQRTEQGDSAMYLCASSLGHLRDQPQHFGDGTRLSIL.

V is TRBV5-1 and J is TRBJ1-1, with D uncertain. With 4 bases removed from V and 1 base from J, the gap between germline ends came to 11 bases. The CDR3 has 14 amino acids. Germline CDR1 SGHRS, CDR2 YFSETQ. CDR3 residues: CASSDPGSNTEAFF. The CDR3 DNA is TGCGCCAGCAGCGATCCAGGATCGAACACTGAAGCTTTCTTT.

The rearrangement joins TRBV19 to TRBJ1-5, with D uncertain. Trimming took off 1 base at V and 8 bases at J, with 9 bases between the two ends. Germline assignment: CDR1 LNHDA and CDR2 SQIVND (reference sequence). CDR3 length: 13 amino acids. CDR3 residues: CASSIGLAEPQHF. The CDR3 nucleotides are TGTGCCAGTAGTATAGGTTTGGCGGAGCCCCAGCATTTT.

The J gene is TRBJ2-7, the V gene TRBV9, with D tentatively TRBD1 (6 bases). CDR1 and CDR2 from the germline V gene are SGDLS and YYNGEE. The CDR3 runs to 15 residues. Deletions cut 2 bases from V and 1 base from J, with 13 bases between. The DNA of the CDR3 is TGTGCCAGCAGCGTGACGGGACAACCTTCCTACGAGCAGTACTTC. This gives the protein CASSVTGQPSYEQYF.

The rearrangement joins TRBV28 to TRBJ1-3, with D possibly matching TRBD1 (6 bases). The CDR3 loop spans 16 amino acids. The V end was cut by 6 bases, the J end by 0 bases, with 15 bases between. Per germline, CDR1 MDHEN and CDR2 SYDVKM. DNA of the CDR3: TGTGCCAGCAGAACCCAAGGGACAACCTCTGGAAACACCATATATTTT. Encoded protein: CASRTQGTTSGNTIYF. The variable domain in full, with the rest retrieved from reference TRBV28 and TRBJ1-3, is DVKVTQSSRYLVKRTGEKVFLECVQDMDHENMFWYRQDPGLGLRLIYFSYDVKMKEKGDIPEGYSVSREKKERFSLILESASTNQTSMYLCASRTQGTTSGNTIYFGEGSWLTVV.

The V and J genes are TRBV18 and TRBJ2-7; D remains ambiguous. The CDR3 sequence is 14 residues long. The germline V gene has CDR1 KGHSH and CDR2 LQKENI. Trimming stripped 5 bases from V and 0 bases from J, with 11 bases between. CDR3 protein: CASSVRTDSYEQYF. CDR3 DNA: TGTGCCAGCTCAGTAAGAACAGACTCCTACGAGCAGTACTTC.

This clone occurred a few times. This sequence joins TRBV6-5 and TRBJ1-1; D uncertain. V lost 4 bases to trimming and J lost 4 bases, with 10 bases between them. CDR1 is MNHEY and CDR2 is SVGAGI in the germline V gene. The CDR3 sequence is 13 residues long. CDR3 DNA: TGTGCCAGCAGTTCATATGGTACCACTGAAGCTTTCTTT. It yields the protein CASSSYGTTEAFF.

V and J are TRBV6-5 and TRBJ2-3, with 7 bases that match TRBD1. The CDR3 runs to 16 residues. Trimming removed 4 bases from V and 0 bases from J; junction bases left unmatched: 7. Germline lookup yields CDR1 MNHEY and CDR2 SVGAGI. CDR3 sequence reads: CASSSLQGPSTDTQYF. The CDR3 DNA sequence: TGTGCCAGCAGTTCCCTACAGGGGCCTAGCACAGATACGCAGTATTTT.

The CDR3: CAWTGGGFAYEQYF. CDR3 nucleotides: TGTGCCTGGACCGGGGGGGGCTTCGCCTACGAGCAGTACTTC. The V call is TRBV30, the J call TRBJ2-7, with TRBD2 identical over 8 bases. The CDR3 has 14 residues. Trimming removed 4 bases from V and 2 bases from J; junction bases left unmatched: 7. Germline values: CDR1 GTSNPN, CDR2 SVGIG (reference sequence). Supplemented by reference TRBV30 and TRBJ2-7, the full variable domain reads SQTIHQWPATLVQPVGSPLSLECTVEGTSNPNLYWYRQAAGRGLQLLFYSVGIGQISSEVPQNLSASRPQDRQFILSSKKLLLSDSGFYLCAWTGGGFAYEQYFGPGTRLTVT.

The gene calls are TRBV25-1 and TRBJ1-2; 10 bases map to TRBD1. Germline-derived CDR1 and CDR2 are MGHDK and SYGVNS. J gave up 10 bases and V 3 bases, and 11 bases lay outside the gene matches. This CDR3 is 15 amino acids long. The chain's CDR3 is CASSDLDRGLSHYTF. The CDR3 coding sequence is TGTGCCAGCAGTGACTTAGACAGGGGGCTATCGCACTACACCTTC.

This chain joins TRBV2 and TRBJ2-3; TRBD1 matches at 8 bases. The CDR3 has 14 residues. Trimming at V came to 6 bases and at J to 3 bases, leaving 5 bases not matched to a gene. Looked up from germline, CDR1 is SNHLY and CDR2 is FYNNEI. The CDR3 loop reads CASRHRGETDTQYF. For the CDR3, the DNA is TGTGCCAGCAGACACAGGGGGGAGACAGATACGCAGTATTTT. Full variable domain (outside the CDR3, taken from reference TRBV2 and TRBJ2-3): EPEVTQTPSHQVTQMGQEVILRCVPISNHLYFYWYRQILGQKVEFLVSFYNNEISEKSEIFDDQFSVERPDGSNFTLKIRSTKLEDSAMYFCASRHRGETDTQYFGPGTRLTVL.

This rearrangement joins TRBV11-2 to TRBJ2-2; D not certain. Germline assignment: CDR1 SGHAT and CDR2 FQNNGV. Trimming pared 0 bases from V and 6 bases from J, leaving 2 bases between. The CDR3 is 12 residues long. CDR3 residues: CASSLDPGELFF. Here the CDR3 DNA reads TGTGCCAGCAGCTTAGATCCCGGGGAGCTGTTTTTT.

The chain uses TRBV7-8 and TRBJ2-7; 7 bases match TRBD1. J gave up 4 bases and V 4 bases, and 7 bases lay outside the gene matches. The CDR3 is 14 amino acids. CDR1 and CDR2 (germline): SGHVS, FQNEAQ. DNA for the CDR3: TGTGCCAGCAGCTACACAGGGGAAGGGTACGAGCAGTACTTC. Its translation is CASSYTGEGYEQYF.

This chain uses TRBV7-2 with TRBJ2-5; 7 bases are a match to TRBD1. Germline CDR1 SGHTA, CDR2 FQGNSA. The V segment lost 5 bases and the J segment 4 bases; nucleotides outside the gene matches: 4. This CDR3 has 13 amino acids. The CDR3 DNA follows: TGTGCCAGCAGCCCAGACAGGGCAGAGACCCAGTACTTC. Protein product: CASSPDRAETQYF. The full variable domain, completed using reference TRBV7-2 and TRBJ2-5, is GAGVSQSPSNKVTEKGKDVELRCDPISGHTALYWYRQSLGQGLEFLIYFQGNSAPDKSGLPSDRFSAERTGGSVSTLTIQRTQQEDSAVYLCASSPDRAETQYFGPGTRLLVL.

The chain employs TRBV6-1 and TRBJ2-7; 7 positions match TRBD2. Trimming cost V 3 bases and J 1 base; bases outside gene matches: 3. The CDR3 consists of 14 residues. Germline CDR1 is MNHNS and CDR2 is SASEGT. Written as DNA, the CDR3 is TGTGCCAGCAGTGAGGGGGGGAGGTCCTACGAGCAGTACTTC. Its translation: CASSEGGRSYEQYF.

CDR3 amino acids: CASSLPQGSLTYEQYF. The CDR3 DNA follows: TGTGCCAGCAGCTTGCCTCAGGGAAGTCTTACTTACGAGCAGTACTTC. V gene TRBV5-6 combines with J gene TRBJ2-7; D may be TRBD1 (5 bases). Trimming took off 1 base at V and 4 bases at J, with 18 bases between the two ends. Looked up from germline, CDR1 is SGHDT and CDR2 is YYEEEE. The CDR3 consists of 16 residues.